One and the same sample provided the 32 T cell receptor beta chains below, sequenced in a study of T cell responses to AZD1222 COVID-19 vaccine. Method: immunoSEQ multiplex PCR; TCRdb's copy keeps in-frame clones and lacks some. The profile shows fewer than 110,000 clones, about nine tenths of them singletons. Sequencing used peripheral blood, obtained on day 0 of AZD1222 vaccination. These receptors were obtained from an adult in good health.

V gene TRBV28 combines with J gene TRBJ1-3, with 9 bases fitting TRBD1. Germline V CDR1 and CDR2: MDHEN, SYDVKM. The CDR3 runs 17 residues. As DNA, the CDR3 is TGTCCTCGCCGGGACAGGGATTGTATAATACCTGGAAACACCATATATTTT. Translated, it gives CPRRDRDCIIPGNTIYF.

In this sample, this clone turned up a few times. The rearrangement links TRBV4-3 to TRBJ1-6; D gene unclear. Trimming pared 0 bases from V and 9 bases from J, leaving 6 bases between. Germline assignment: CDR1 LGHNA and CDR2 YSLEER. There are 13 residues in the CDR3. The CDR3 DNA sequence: TGCGCCAGCAGCCAAGATAACGGTTCACCCCTCCACTTT. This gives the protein CASSQDNGSPLHF.

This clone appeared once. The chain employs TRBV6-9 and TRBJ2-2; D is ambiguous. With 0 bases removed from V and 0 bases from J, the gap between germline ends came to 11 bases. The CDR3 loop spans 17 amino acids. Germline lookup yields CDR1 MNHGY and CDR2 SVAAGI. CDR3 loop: CASSYSIYQANTGELFF. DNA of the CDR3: TGTGCCAGCAGTTATTCCATCTATCAAGCGAACACCGGGGAGCTGTTTTTT.

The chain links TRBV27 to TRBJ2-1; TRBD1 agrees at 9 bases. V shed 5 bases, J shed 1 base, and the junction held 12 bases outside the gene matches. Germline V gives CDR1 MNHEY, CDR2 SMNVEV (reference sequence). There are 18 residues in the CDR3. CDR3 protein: CASSPLGTGWESYNEQFF. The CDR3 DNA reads TGTGCCAGCAGTCCCCTCGGGACAGGGTGGGAGTCCTACAATGAGCAGTTCTTC.

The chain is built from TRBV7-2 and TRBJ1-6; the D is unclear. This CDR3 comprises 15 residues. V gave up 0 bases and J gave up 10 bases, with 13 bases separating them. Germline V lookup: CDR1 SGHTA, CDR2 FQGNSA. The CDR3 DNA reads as TGTGCCAGCAGCTTAGCGTGGGGTAGAGACTCACCCCTCCACTTT. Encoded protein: CASSLAWGRDSPLHF.

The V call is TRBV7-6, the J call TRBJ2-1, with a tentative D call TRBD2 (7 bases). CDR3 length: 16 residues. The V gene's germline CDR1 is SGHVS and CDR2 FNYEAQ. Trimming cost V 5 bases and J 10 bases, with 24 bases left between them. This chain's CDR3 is CASSLRGASGPEEQFF. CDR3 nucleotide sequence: TGTGCCAGCAGCCTGAGGGGGGCTAGCGGCCCGGAAGAGCAGTTCTTC.

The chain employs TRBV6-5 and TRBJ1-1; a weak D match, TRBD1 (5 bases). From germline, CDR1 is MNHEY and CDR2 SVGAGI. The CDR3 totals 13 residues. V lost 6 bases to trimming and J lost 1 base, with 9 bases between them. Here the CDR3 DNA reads TGTGCCAGCAGAGGGGTGGGGAACACTGAAGCTTTCTTT. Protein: CASRGVGNTEAFF.

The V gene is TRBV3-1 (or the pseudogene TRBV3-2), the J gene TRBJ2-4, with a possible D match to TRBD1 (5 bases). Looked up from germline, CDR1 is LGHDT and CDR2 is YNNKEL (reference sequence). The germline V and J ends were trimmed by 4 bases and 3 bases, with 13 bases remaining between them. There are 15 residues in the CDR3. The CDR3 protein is CASSPQGLGKNIQYF. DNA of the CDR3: TGTGCCAGCAGCCCCCAGGGATTGGGCAAAAACATTCAGTACTTC.

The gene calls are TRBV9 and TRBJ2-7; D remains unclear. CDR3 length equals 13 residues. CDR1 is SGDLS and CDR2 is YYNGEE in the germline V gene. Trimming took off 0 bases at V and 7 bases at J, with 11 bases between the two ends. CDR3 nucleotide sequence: TGTGCCAGCAGCGTAGACCCGGAAACGGAGCAGTACTTC. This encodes CASSVDPETEQYF.

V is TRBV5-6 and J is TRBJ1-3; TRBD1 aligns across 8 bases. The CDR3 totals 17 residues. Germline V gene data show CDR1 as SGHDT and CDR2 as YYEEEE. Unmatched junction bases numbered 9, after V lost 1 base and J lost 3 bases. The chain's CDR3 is CASSLKSGRGRGNTIYF. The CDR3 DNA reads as TGTGCCAGCAGCTTGAAGAGTGGCAGGGGGCGTGGAAACACCATATATTTT.

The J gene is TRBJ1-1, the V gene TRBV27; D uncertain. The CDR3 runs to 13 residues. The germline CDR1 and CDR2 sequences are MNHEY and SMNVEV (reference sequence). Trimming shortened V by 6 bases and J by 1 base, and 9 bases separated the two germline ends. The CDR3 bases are TGTGCCAGCAGACACACAGCGAACACTGAAGCTTTCTTT. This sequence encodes CASRHTANTEAFF.

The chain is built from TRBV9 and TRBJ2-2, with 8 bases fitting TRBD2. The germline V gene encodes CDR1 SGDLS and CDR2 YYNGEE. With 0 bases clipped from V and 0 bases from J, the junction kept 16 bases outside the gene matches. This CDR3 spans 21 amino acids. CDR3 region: CASSVAASGYNQFANTGELFF. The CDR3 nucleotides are TGTGCCAGCAGCGTAGCTGCTAGCGGGTACAATCAGTTCGCGAACACCGGGGAGCTGTTTTTT.

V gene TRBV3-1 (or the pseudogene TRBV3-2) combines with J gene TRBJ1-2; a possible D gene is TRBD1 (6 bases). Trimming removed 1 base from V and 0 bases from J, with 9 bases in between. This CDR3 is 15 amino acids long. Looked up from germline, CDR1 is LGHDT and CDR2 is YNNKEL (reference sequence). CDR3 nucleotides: TGTGCCAGCAGCCAAGGGACAGTAGCTAACTATGGCTACACCTTC. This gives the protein CASSQGTVANYGYTF.

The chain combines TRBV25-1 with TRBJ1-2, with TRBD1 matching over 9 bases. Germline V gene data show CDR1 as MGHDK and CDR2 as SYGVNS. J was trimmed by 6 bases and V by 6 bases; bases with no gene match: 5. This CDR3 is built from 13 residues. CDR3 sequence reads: CASRGDRANGYTF. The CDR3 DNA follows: TGTGCCAGCAGGGGGGACAGGGCGAATGGCTACACCTTC.

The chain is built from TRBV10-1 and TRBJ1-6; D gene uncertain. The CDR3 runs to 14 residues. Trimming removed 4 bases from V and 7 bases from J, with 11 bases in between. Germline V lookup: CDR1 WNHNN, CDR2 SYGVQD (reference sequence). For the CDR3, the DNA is TGCGCCAGCAGTGGACAATTGGCGAATTCACCCCTCCACTTT. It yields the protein CASSGQLANSPLHF.

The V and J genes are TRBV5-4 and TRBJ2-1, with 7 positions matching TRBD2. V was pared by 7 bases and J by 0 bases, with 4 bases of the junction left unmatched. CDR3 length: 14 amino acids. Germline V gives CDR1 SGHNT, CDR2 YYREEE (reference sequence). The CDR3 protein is CASRGDRSYNEQFF. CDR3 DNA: TGTGCCAGCCGGGGGGACCGCTCCTACAATGAGCAGTTCTTC.

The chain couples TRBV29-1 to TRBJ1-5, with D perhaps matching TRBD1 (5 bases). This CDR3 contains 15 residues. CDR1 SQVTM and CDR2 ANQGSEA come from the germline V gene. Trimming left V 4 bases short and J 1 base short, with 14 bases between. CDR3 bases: TGCAGCGTTGCTCCAGGGACCCTAAGCAATCAGCCCCAGCATTTT. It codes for CSVAPGTLSNQPQHF.

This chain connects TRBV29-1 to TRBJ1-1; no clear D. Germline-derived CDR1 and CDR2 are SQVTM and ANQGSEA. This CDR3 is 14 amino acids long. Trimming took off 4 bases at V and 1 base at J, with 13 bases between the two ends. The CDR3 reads CSVASRVSNTEAFF. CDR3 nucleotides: TGCAGCGTTGCCAGCCGGGTTTCGAACACTGAAGCTTTCTTT. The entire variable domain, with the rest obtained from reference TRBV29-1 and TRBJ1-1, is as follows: SAVISQKPSRDICQRGTSLTIQCQVDSQVTMMFWYRQQPGQSLTLIATANQGSEATYESGFVIDKFPISRPNLTFSTLTVSNMSPEDSSIYLCSVASRVSNTEAFFGQGTRLTVV.

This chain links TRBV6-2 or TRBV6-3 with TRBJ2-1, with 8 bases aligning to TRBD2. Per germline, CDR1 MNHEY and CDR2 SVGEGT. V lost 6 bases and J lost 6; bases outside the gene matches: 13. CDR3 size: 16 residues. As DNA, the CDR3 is TGTGCCAGCAGCCGCCTCGTGGCGGGAGGCCCCAATGAGCAGTTCTTC. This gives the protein CASSRLVAGGPNEQFF.

The CDR3 region is CASRDRTNEKLFF. The CDR3 DNA sequence: TGTGCCAGTAGGGACAGGACTAATGAAAAACTGTTTTTT. The gene calls are TRBV19 and TRBJ1-4; 7 nucleotides line up with TRBD1. The germline CDR1 and CDR2 sequences are LNHDA and SQIVND (reference sequence). V lost 6 bases to trimming and J lost 2 bases; unmatched junction nucleotides: 0. The CDR3 totals 13 residues. Looking up the rest from reference TRBV19 and TRBJ1-4 gives the full variable domain: DGGITQSPKYLFRKEGQNVTLSCEQNLNHDAMYWYRQDPGQGLRLIYYSQIVNDFQKGDIAEGYSVSREKKESFPLTVTSAQKNPTAFYLCASRDRTNEKLFFGSGTQLSVL.

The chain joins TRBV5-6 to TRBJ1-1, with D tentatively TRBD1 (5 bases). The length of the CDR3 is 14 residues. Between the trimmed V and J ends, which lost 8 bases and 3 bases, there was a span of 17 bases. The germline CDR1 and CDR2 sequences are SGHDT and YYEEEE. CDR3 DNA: TGTGCCAGTAGCAATTGGGGGGTTTACACTGAAGCTTTCTTT. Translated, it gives CASSNWGVYTEAFF.

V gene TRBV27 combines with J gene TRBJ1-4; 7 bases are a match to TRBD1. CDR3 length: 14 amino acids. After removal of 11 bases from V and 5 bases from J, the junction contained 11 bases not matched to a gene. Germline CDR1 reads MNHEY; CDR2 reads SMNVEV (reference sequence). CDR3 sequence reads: CAGLRDSRNEKLFF. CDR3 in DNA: TGTGCCGGGCTCCGGGACAGCCGAAATGAAAAACTGTTTTTT.

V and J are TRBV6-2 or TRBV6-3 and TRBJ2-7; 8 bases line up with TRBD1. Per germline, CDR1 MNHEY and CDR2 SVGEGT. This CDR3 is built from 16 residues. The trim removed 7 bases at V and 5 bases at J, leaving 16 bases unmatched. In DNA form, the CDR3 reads TGTGCCAGCACCCCCCGCAGGGGGCGCATCGTCCACGAGCAGTACTTC. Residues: CASTPRRGRIVHEQYF.

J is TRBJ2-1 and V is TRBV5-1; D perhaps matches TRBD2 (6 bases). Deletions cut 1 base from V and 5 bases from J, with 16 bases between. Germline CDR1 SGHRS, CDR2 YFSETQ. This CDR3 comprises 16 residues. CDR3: CASSLSTPGLNNEQFF. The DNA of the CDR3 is TGCGCCAGCAGCTTGTCCACTCCGGGACTTAACAATGAGCAGTTCTTC.

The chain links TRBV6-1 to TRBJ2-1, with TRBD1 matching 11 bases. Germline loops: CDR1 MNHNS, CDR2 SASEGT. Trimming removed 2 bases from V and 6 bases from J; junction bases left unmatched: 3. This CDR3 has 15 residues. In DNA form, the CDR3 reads TGTGCCAGCAGTGAAAAGGGGACAGGGGGCAATGAGCAGTTCTTC. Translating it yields CASSEKGTGGNEQFF.

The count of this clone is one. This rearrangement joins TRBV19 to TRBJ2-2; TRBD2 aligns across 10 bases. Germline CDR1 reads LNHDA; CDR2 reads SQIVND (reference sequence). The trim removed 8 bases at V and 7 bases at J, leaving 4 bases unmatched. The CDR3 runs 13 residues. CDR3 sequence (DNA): TGTGCCAGTGGTCTAGCGGGAGTCGGGGAGCTGTTTTTT. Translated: CASGLAGVGELFF.

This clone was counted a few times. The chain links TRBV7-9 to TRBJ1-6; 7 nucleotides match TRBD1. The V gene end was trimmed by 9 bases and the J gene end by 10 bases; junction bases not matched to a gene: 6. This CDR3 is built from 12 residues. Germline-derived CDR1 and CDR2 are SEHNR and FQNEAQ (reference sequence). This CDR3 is CASSGGGSPLHF. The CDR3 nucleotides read TGTGCCAGTTCAGGGGGTGGCTCACCCCTCCACTTT.

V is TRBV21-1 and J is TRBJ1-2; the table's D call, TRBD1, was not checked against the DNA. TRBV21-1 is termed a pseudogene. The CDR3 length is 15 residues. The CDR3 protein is CASSPQTESNYGYTF. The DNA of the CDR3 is TGTGCCAGCAGCCCGCAGACAGAATCTAACTATGGCTACACCTTC.

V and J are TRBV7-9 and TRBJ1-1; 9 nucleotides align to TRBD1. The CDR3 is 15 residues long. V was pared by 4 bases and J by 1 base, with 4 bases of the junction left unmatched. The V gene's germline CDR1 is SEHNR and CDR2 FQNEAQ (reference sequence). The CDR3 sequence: CASSSYRGRNTEAFF. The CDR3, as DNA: TGTGCCAGCAGCTCCTACAGGGGGCGGAACACTGAAGCTTTCTTT.

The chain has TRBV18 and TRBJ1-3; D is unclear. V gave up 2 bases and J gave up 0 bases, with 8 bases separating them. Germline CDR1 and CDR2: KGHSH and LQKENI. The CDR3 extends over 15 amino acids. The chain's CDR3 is CASSPIGNSGNTIYF. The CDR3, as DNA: TGTGCCAGCTCACCAATCGGCAACTCTGGAAACACCATATATTTT.

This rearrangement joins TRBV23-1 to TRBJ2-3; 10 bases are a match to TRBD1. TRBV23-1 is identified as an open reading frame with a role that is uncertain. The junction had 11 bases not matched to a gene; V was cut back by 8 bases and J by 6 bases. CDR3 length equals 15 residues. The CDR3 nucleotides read TGCGCCAGCCCCCTGAGACAGGGGGCCCCCGATACGCAGTATTTT. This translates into CASPLRQGAPDTQYF.

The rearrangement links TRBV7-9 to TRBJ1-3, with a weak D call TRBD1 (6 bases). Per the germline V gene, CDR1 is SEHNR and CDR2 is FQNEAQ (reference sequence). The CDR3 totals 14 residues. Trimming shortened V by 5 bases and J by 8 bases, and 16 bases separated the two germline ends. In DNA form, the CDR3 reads TGTGCCAGCAGCCCTGGGACATCGATGTACACCATATATTTT. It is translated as CASSPGTSMYTIYF.